This T cell receptor beta chain originates from a study of T cell repertoires in cytomegalovirus infection. Whole-study context: Both a matching HLA type and CMV infection were indicated by public TCR beta signatures.

The CDR3 loop spans 15 amino acids. Trimming at V came to 5 bases and at J to 5 bases, leaving 6 bases not matched to a gene. Per the germline V gene, CDR1 is KGHDR and CDR2 is SFDVKD. TCRdb itself ran the reads through MiXCR, one entry per CDR3 protein. The repertoire holds about 920,000 distinct CDR3 sequences, with 30% to 40% as singletons. As concerns this clonotype: Its cognate antigen is unknown.

The chain combines TRBV24-1 with TRBJ1-5; 9 bases align to TRBD1. The source material was cultured CD8+ T cells from PBMCs, sampled from culture after CMV antigen stimulation. This TCR derives from a human donor in good health (CMV status not recorded). Some clones in this sample may be carry-over from other donors' samples. The CDR3 nucleotides are TGTGCCACCAGTGCCGGGACAGGGTATCATCAGCCCCAGCATTTT. Encoded protein: CATSAGTGYHQPQHF.